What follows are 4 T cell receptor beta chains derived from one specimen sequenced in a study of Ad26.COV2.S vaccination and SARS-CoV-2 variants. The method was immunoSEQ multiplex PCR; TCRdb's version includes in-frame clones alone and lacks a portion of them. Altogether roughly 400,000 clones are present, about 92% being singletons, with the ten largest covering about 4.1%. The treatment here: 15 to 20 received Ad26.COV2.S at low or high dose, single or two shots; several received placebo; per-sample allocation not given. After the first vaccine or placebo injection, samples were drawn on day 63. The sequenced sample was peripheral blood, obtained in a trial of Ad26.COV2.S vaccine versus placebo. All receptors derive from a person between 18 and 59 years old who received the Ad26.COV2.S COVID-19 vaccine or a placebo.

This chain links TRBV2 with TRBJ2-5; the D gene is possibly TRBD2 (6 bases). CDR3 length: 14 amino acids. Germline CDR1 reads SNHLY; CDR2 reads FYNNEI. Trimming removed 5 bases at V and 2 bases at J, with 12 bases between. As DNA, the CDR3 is TGTGCCAGCAGTAGGGACTTCTCACAAGAGACCCAGTACTTC. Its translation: CASSRDFSQETQYF.

Here the CDR3 reads CASSYGTSATDTQYF. The CDR3 DNA reads as TGTGCCAGCAGTTATGGGACTTCTGCCACAGATACGCAGTATTTT. The rearrangement uses TRBV6-5 and TRBJ2-3; D possibly corresponds to TRBD2 (6 bases). The CDR3 runs 15 residues. Germline lookup yields CDR1 MNHEY and CDR2 SVGAGI. The V end was cut by 3 bases, the J end by 2 bases, with 12 bases between.

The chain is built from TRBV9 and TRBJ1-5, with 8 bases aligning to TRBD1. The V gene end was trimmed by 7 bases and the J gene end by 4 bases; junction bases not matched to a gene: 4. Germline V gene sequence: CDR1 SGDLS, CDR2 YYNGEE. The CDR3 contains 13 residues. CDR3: CASGRGPNQPQHF. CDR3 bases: TGTGCCAGCGGCAGGGGGCCGAATCAGCCCCAGCATTTT.

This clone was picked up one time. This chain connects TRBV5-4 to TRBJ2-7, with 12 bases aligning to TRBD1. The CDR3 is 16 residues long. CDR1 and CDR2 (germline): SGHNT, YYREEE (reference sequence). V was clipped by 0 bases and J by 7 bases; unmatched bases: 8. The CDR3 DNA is TGTGCCAGCAGCTTGGCCGGGGGACAGGGGGCACGGGAGCAGTACTTC. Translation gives CASSLAGGQGAREQYF. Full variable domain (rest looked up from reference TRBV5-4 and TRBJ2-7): ETGVTQSPTHLIKTRGQQVTLRCSSQSGHNTVSWYQQALGQGPQFIFQYYREEENGRGNFPPRFSGLQFPNYSSELNVNALELDDSALYLCASSLAGGQGAREQYFGPGTRLTVT.